This T cell receptor (beta chain) was captured in a study of blood T cell repertoires in COVID-19. Germline V gene lookup returns CDR1 DFQATT and CDR2 SNEGSKA (reference sequence). CDR3 size: 15 residues. V shed 3 bases, J shed 6 bases, and the junction held 7 bases outside the gene matches. Using immunoSEQ multiplex PCR, the repertoire was profiled, and TCRdb retains in-frame clones only, with some absent. Of roughly 100,000 clones in the sample, roughly nine tenths were seen once. The receptor comes from a man in his fifties or sixties in a cohort sampled during active COVID-19. The sequenced sample was peripheral blood. This chain links TRBV20-1 with TRBJ2-2; 10 bases map to TRBD2. In DNA, the CDR3 is TGCAGTGCTAGTAATCCAGCGGGGGGGGCCGGGGAGCTGTTTTTT. Translated, it gives CSASNPAGGAGELFF.